What follows are 26 T cell receptor beta chains derived from one specimen sequenced in a study of cytomegalovirus exposure and HLA in healthy donors. The PCR ran on 60 Vbeta and 13 Jbeta primers. Here immunoSEQ multiplex PCR was the method, and the copy in TCRdb shows in-frame clones only, minus some. Among 200,000 or so clones listed, just under 80% were seen once. Material for sequencing was PBMCs. These receptors were taken from a young woman in good health and CMV-seropositive.

J is TRBJ1-4 and V is TRBV6-5; D is uncertain. The length of the CDR3 is 14 residues. Trimming cost V 6 bases and J 9 bases, with 17 bases left between them. Germline CDR1 MNHEY, CDR2 SVGAGI. The CDR3 reads CASSSSGPAKKLFF. The CDR3 DNA is TGTGCCAGCAGCTCAAGCGGGCCGGCCAAAAAACTGTTTTTT.

This clone was detected only once. The V and J genes are TRBV28 and TRBJ2-7; weak D call: TRBD1 (5 bases). The V gene lost 1 base and the J gene lost 5 bases, with 12 bases spanning the gap. CDR3 length: 14 residues. Germline V gene sequence: CDR1 MDHEN, CDR2 SYDVKM. CDR3 amino acids: CASSLLGVPHEQYF. In DNA form, the CDR3 reads TGTGCCAGCAGTTTATTAGGGGTTCCCCACGAGCAGTACTTC.

This clone was observed a handful of times. The chain combines TRBV5-4 with TRBJ1-1, with D unresolved. The germline V and J ends were trimmed by 1 base and 5 bases, with 15 bases remaining between them. There are 15 residues in the CDR3. Germline CDR1 reads SGHNT; CDR2 reads YYREEE (reference sequence). The CDR3 reads CASSLLGVQGTEAFF. The CDR3 region has the DNA TGTGCCAGCAGCTTGTTGGGAGTCCAAGGTACTGAAGCTTTCTTT.

J is TRBJ1-1 and V is TRBV2; D possibly corresponds to TRBD1 (5 bases). This CDR3 comprises 13 residues. Germline CDR1 SNHLY, CDR2 FYNNEI. V gave up 2 bases and J gave up 4 bases, with 8 bases separating them. The CDR3 loop is CASSEKGFTEAFF. CDR3 sequence (DNA): TGTGCCAGCAGTGAAAAGGGGTTCACTGAAGCTTTCTTT.

The V gene is TRBV29-1, the J gene TRBJ1-2; 12 bases match TRBD1. The germline CDR1 and CDR2 sequences are SQVTM and ANQGSEA. V was pared by 7 bases and J by 7 bases, with 13 bases of the junction left unmatched. This CDR3 is built from 15 residues. The chain's CDR3 is CSGARDRGQAGGYTF. CDR3 in DNA: TGCAGCGGGGCCCGGGACAGGGGGCAAGCTGGTGGCTACACCTTC.

This clone was detected only a few times. The V gene is TRBV5-1, the J gene TRBJ2-5; 12 bases are shared with TRBD2. The CDR3 length is 16 residues. Germline V gene data show CDR1 as SGHRS and CDR2 as YFSETQ. Trimming cost V 4 bases and J 1 base; bases outside gene matches: 5. The CDR3 bases are TGCGCCAGCAGCACCCCGACTAGCGGGAGCCAAGAGACCCAGTACTTC. Its translation is CASSTPTSGSQETQYF.

The table lists this clone with a few counts. The chain carries TRBV7-9 and TRBJ1-1; no clear D. The V end was cut by 3 bases, the J end by 4 bases, with 6 bases between. Germline values: CDR1 SEHNR, CDR2 FQNEAQ (reference sequence). The CDR3 loop spans 12 amino acids. The CDR3 region is CASSFYSTEAFF. The CDR3 DNA follows: TGTGCCAGCAGCTTTTACAGCACTGAAGCTTTCTTT.

The chain joins TRBV5-1 to TRBJ2-3; D remains ambiguous. V lost 2 bases and J lost 2, with 12 bases in between. The CDR3 is made up of 15 amino acids. Germline V lookup: CDR1 SGHRS, CDR2 YFSETQ. CDR3 coding DNA: TGCGCCAGCAGCTTATTAGCTACGTTCACAGATACGCAGTATTTT. The encoded protein is CASSLLATFTDTQYF.

V usage is TRBV14 and J usage is TRBJ2-6; 8 bases map to TRBD1. There are 22 residues in the CDR3. Trimming removed 0 bases from V and 6 bases from J; junction bases left unmatched: 22. The germline CDR1 and CDR2 sequences are SGHDN and FVKESK. CDR3 nucleotide sequence: TGTGCCAGCAGCCAAGAAAACTTCCAGGGGGCGCGAATCACCCTCGCGGCCAACGTCCTGACTTTC. Translated, it gives CASSQENFQGARITLAANVLTF.

The table lists this clone with a count of one. This chain connects TRBV9 to TRBJ1-2; 10 bases agree with TRBD1. The CDR3 loop spans 11 amino acids. CDR1 SGDLS and CDR2 YYNGEE come from the germline V gene. The trim removed 8 bases at V and 8 bases at J, leaving 3 bases unmatched. For the CDR3, the DNA is TGTGCCAGTGACAGGGGGCGAGGCTACACCTTC. Protein sequence: CASDRGRGYTF.

V is TRBV21-1 and J is TRBJ2-7; no check of the table's D call, TRBD2, against the DNA was made. TRBV21-1 is shown as a pseudogene. The CDR3 sequence is 19 residues long. CDR3 protein: CASSKVFPWTSGGINEQYF. The DNA of the CDR3 is TGTGCCAGCAGCAAAGTTTTCCCCTGGACTAGCGGGGGTATCAACGAGCAGTACTTC.

V gene TRBV10-3 combines with J gene TRBJ2-3; perhaps TRBD1 as D (6 bases). The CDR3 covers 15 residues. V lost 5 bases and J 0 bases, leaving 12 bases between the germline ends. Germline V gives CDR1 ENHRY, CDR2 SYGVKD. The CDR3: CAISNREGSTDTQYF. The CDR3 DNA follows: TGTGCCATCAGTAACAGGGAAGGGAGCACAGATACGCAGTATTTT.

The J gene is TRBJ2-1, the V gene TRBV10-2, with D possibly matching TRBD2 (6 bases). CDR3 size: 14 residues. V shed 8 bases and J shed 7 bases, with 18 bases lying between them. The germline V gene encodes CDR1 WSHSY and CDR2 SAAADI. For the CDR3, the DNA is TGCGCCAGCGAAGGGACTGGTGGAAGGAATGAGCAGTTCTTC. Translation gives CASEGTGGRNEQFF.

The chain has TRBV7-2 and TRBJ2-3; tentative D call: TRBD2 (5 bases). The length of the CDR3 is 16 residues. V was pared by 3 bases and J by 7 bases, with 20 bases between. CDR1 SGHTA and CDR2 FQGNSA come from the germline V gene. CDR3 amino acids: CASSFPLGVIRNTQYF. CDR3 bases: TGTGCCAGCAGCTTCCCTCTCGGGGTGATAAGAAATACGCAGTATTTT. Full variable domain (rest looked up from reference TRBV7-2 and TRBJ2-3): GAGVSQSPSNKVTEKGKDVELRCDPISGHTALYWYRQSLGQGLEFLIYFQGNSAPDKSGLPSDRFSAERTGGSVSTLTIQRTQQEDSAVYLCASSFPLGVIRNTQYFGPGTRLTVL.

In its sample, this clone was seen a few times. The chain links TRBV23-1 to TRBJ2-5; no definite D call. Being an ORF, TRBV23-1 has a function that is uncertain. The CDR3 contains 13 residues. Trimming took off 3 bases at V and 11 bases at J, with 16 bases between the two ends. CDR3 in DNA: TGCGCCAGCAGTCACCGTAACACCCCGTGGCAGTACTTC. Protein product: CASSHRNTPWQYF.

This chain links TRBV4-2 with TRBJ2-1; 7 positions agree with TRBD2. The germline V gene has CDR1 LGHNA and CDR2 YNFKEQ. This CDR3 contains 17 residues. The ends lost 0 bases at V and 2 bases at J; junction bases unmatched: 7. CDR3 nucleotide sequence: TGTGCCAGCAGCCAAGATGGGAGCGGGGATCCCTACAATGAGCAGTTCTTC. Translation gives CASSQDGSGDPYNEQFF.

The CDR3 DNA reads as TGCGCCAGCAGTGCAGGGATCGGCTATGGCTACACCTTC. Translation: CASSAGIGYGYTF. V gene TRBV10-2 combines with J gene TRBJ1-2; a weak D match, TRBD1 (5 bases). Trimming pared 4 bases from V and 4 bases from J, leaving 10 bases between. Germline V lookup: CDR1 WSHSY, CDR2 SAAADI. This CDR3 spans 13 amino acids.

The V gene is TRBV4-1, the J gene TRBJ2-3, with a possible D match to TRBD2 (6 bases). The CDR3 covers 17 residues. CDR1 and CDR2 (germline): MGHRA, YSYEKL. The V and J ends lost 1 base and 4 bases respectively, with 18 bases between them. The CDR3 is CASSQGPGREGPDTQYF. In nucleotides, the CDR3 is TGCGCCAGCAGCCAAGGCCCTGGGCGGGAAGGTCCAGATACGCAGTATTTT.

J is TRBJ1-2 and V is TRBV5-1; TRBD1 is a possible D gene (5 bases). This CDR3 has 14 residues. The ends were cut back, 0 bases at V and 7 bases at J, with 13 bases in the middle. The germline V gene encodes CDR1 SGHRS and CDR2 YFSETQ. Here the CDR3 reads CASSLGRQTSGYTF. The DNA of the CDR3 is TGCGCCAGCAGCTTGGGACGACAGACGTCTGGCTACACCTTC.

A few counts support this clone. This chain uses TRBV6-1 with TRBJ2-7; 7 bases match TRBD2. The V gene's germline CDR1 is MNHNS and CDR2 SASEGT. The CDR3 covers 15 residues. J lost 2 bases, V lost 7 bases, and 11 bases had no gene match. The CDR3 sequence is CASKDWRGSTYEQYF. The CDR3 DNA reads as TGTGCCAGCAAAGACTGGCGCGGGAGCACCTACGAGCAGTACTTC.

As DNA, the CDR3 is TGCGCCAGCAGCGACGGACCGGGACAGACCTACGAGCAGTACTTC. This sequence encodes CASSDGPGQTYEQYF. V and J are TRBV5-1 and TRBJ2-7, with TRBD1 identical over 7 bases. From germline, CDR1 is SGHRS and CDR2 YFSETQ. This CDR3 spans 15 amino acids. Germline trimming cut 4 bases from V and 2 bases from J; bases unmatched to any gene: 9.

The chain has TRBV2 and TRBJ2-2; tentative D call: TRBD2 (6 bases). Trimming removed 11 bases at V and 5 bases at J, with 21 bases between. CDR3 length: 15 residues. In germline, CDR1 is SNHLY, CDR2 FYNNEI. The CDR3 nucleotides read TGTGCCGGGAGGATCGGGGTTTCGGGGACCGGGGAGCTGTTTTTT. This translates into CAGRIGVSGTGELFF.

The genes are TRBV5-1 and TRBJ2-4, with 14 bases lining up with TRBD2. The germline V gene encodes CDR1 SGHRS and CDR2 YFSETQ. The J segment lost 6 bases and the V segment lost 0 bases, leaving 14 bases of the junction unmatched. This CDR3 spans 20 amino acids. The DNA of the CDR3 is TGCGCCAGCAGCTTGGAGAGACTAGCGGGAGGGAGGCCCTCCGGAAACATTCAGTACTTC. This encodes CASSLERLAGGRPSGNIQYF. Drawing the rest from reference TRBV5-1 and TRBJ2-4, the complete variable domain is KAGVTQTPRYLIKTRGQQVTLSCSPISGHRSVSWYQQTPGQGLQFLFEYFSETQRNKGNFPGRFSGRQFSNSRSEMNVSTLELGDSALYLCASSLERLAGGRPSGNIQYFGAGTRLSVL.

This clone was observed a single time. The chain uses TRBV7-9 and TRBJ1-1; 8 bases align to TRBD1. This CDR3 contains 16 residues. Germline V CDR1 and CDR2: SEHNR, FQNEAQ (reference sequence). V lost 1 base to trimming and J lost 1 base; unmatched junction nucleotides: 5. In DNA, the CDR3 is TGTGCCAGCAGCTTAGTAGTAGGACAGGGGAACACTGAAGCTTTCTTT. It encodes CASSLVVGQGNTEAFF.

The rearrangement joins TRBV28 to TRBJ1-5; 11 bases align to TRBD1. This CDR3 is 16 amino acids long. The germline gives CDR1 MDHEN, CDR2 SYDVKM. The V segment lost 5 bases and the J segment 6 bases; nucleotides outside the gene matches: 9. This chain's CDR3 is CASSLMGQGGGQPQHF. CDR3 DNA: TGTGCCAGCAGTCTTATGGGACAGGGGGGAGGTCAGCCCCAGCATTTT.

As regards this clone: One junction end does not reproduce the germline sequence, and a read error may be involved. This sequence joins TRBV29-1 and TRBJ2-7, with D possibly being TRBD1 (6 bases). CDR3 length: 9 amino acids. In germline, CDR1 is SQVTM, CDR2 ANQGSEA. DNA for the CDR3: TGCAGCGTTACTCCGGGACAAAACTTC. Its protein product is CSVTPGQNF.